This T cell receptor (beta chain) is from a study of blood T cell repertoires in COVID-19. Background on the study: COVID-19 samples collected from the United States, Italy and Spain covered acute and convalescent phases.

Germline trimming cut 6 bases from V and 8 bases from J; bases unmatched to any gene: 10. The CDR3 contains 15 residues. Germline assignment: CDR1 ENHRY and CDR2 SYGVKD. Only in-frame clones appear in the TCRdb table, and some are missing; sequencing was by immunoSEQ multiplex PCR. The sample carries 150,000 to 200,000 clones, 80% recorded once. This clonotype was obtained from a man aged 55 to 70 with acute or convalescent COVID-19. Material: peripheral blood. The chain links TRBV10-3 to TRBJ1-6; 7 bases map to TRBD1. For the CDR3, the DNA is TGTGCCATCAGCCGACAGGGTGTAGGGGATTCACCCCTCCACTTT. Translation gives CAISRQGVGDSPLHF.